This TCR beta chain was recovered during a study of blood T cell repertoires in COVID-19. About the study: Material from acute and convalescent COVID-19 was sourced from the United States, Italy and Spain.

Assay used: immunoSEQ multiplex PCR; TCRdb lists only in-frame clones, some missing. Altogether 150,000 to 200,000 clones are present, over 75% being singletons, with the ten largest covering approximately 10%. The germline V gene has CDR1 SEHNR and CDR2 FQNEAQ (reference sequence). The CDR3 has 13 residues. The germline V and J ends were trimmed by 2 bases and 6 bases, with 10 bases remaining between them. This TCR derives from a man aged 55-75 years with active or convalescent COVID-19. Material: peripheral blood. The chain carries TRBV7-9 and TRBJ1-2; no clear D gene. CDR3 region: CASSLIRGDGYTF. The DNA for the CDR3 is TGTGCCAGCAGCTTAATTCGGGGAGATGGCTACACCTTC.